The 20 T cell receptor beta chains given below trace back to one sample, sequenced in a study of Graves' ophthalmopathy and Graves' hyperthyroidism. Researchers took RNA transcripts and amplified TCR beta CDR3 regions from them. HTBI primers primed a first-round RT-PCR, and a second-round multiplex PCR followed. TCRdb called the multiplex PCR reads again in MiXCR, with one record for every CDR3 protein. Of approximately 380,000 distinct CDR3 sequences in the sample, around 21% are singletons; the top ten hold around 3%. Sequencing was done on a sample of peripheral blood. All receptors come from a woman aged 18-29 years with stable Graves' hyperthyroidism.

This clonotype was counted many times. Written as DNA, the CDR3 is TGTGCCAGCAGCCAAGGGTTTAGCGGGAGTGTGGAGACCCAGTACTTC. Its translation: CASSQGFSGSVETQYF. V gene TRBV4-2 combines with J gene TRBJ2-5, with 9 bases that match TRBD2. Germline V lookup: CDR1 LGHNA, CDR2 YNFKEQ. The V gene end was trimmed by 1 base and the J gene end by 5 bases; junction bases not matched to a gene: 8. CDR3 length: 16 residues.

This clonotype came up many times. The V and J genes are TRBV5-1 and TRBJ2-7, with a possible D match to TRBD1 (6 bases). The length of the CDR3 is 15 residues. Trimming shortened V by 0 bases and J by 2 bases, and 12 bases separated the two germline ends. Germline V gives CDR1 SGHRS, CDR2 YFSETQ. The chain's CDR3 is CASSLVPRGTYEQYF. In DNA, the CDR3 is TGCGCCAGCAGCTTGGTTCCCAGGGGAACCTACGAGCAGTACTTC.

The V call is TRBV20-1, the J call TRBJ1-1; TRBD1 agrees at 7 bases. The CDR3 extends over 14 amino acids. From germline, CDR1 is DFQATT and CDR2 SNEGSKA (reference sequence). With V trimmed by 1 base and J by 0 bases, 2 bases remained unmatched. In DNA form, the CDR3 reads TGCAGTGCTAGAGGACAGGGTATGAACACTGAAGCTTTCTTT. This codes for CSARGQGMNTEAFF.

The V and J genes are TRBV5-1 and TRBJ1-1; no firm D call. CDR3 size: 14 residues. The V and J ends lost 0 bases and 3 bases respectively, with 9 bases between them. Germline values: CDR1 SGHRS, CDR2 YFSETQ. CDR3 nucleotides: TGCGCCAGCAGCTTGGGACCCAGGTACACTGAAGCTTTCTTT. It is translated as CASSLGPRYTEAFF. The whole variable domain, filled in from reference TRBV5-1 and TRBJ1-1, reads KAGVTQTPRYLIKTRGQQVTLSCSPISGHRSVSWYQQTPGQGLQFLFEYFSETQRNKGNFPGRFSGRQFSNSRSEMNVSTLELGDSALYLCASSLGPRYTEAFFGQGTRLTVV.

This clonotype appeared many times. The rearrangement uses TRBV3-1 and TRBJ1-5, with D unclear. Trimming removed 0 bases at V and 7 bases at J, with 7 bases between. This CDR3 has 13 amino acids. From germline, CDR1 is LGHDT and CDR2 YNNKEL (reference sequence). The CDR3 nucleotides read TGTGCCAGCAGCCAAGAAAGGTGGCAGCCCCAGCATTTT. Translated: CASSQERWQPQHF.

This sequence joins TRBV4-3 and TRBJ2-5, with 8 bases that match TRBD1. Trimming cost V 0 bases and J 6 bases; bases outside gene matches: 9. CDR3 size: 16 residues. Looked up from germline, CDR1 is LGHNA and CDR2 is YSLEER. The DNA for the CDR3 is TGCGCCAGCAGCCAAGAAGGGGCAGGGGGCGGGAAGACCCAGTACTTC. It encodes CASSQEGAGGGKTQYF.

This clonotype occurred many times. The chain carries TRBV2 and TRBJ2-4, with a possible D match to TRBD2 (5 bases). Germline loops: CDR1 SNHLY, CDR2 FYNNEI. Deletions cut 0 bases from V and 2 bases from J, with 11 bases between. The CDR3 is 16 residues long. DNA for the CDR3: TGTGCCAGCAGTGAAGCCCCGAGGGCGCCCAAAAACATTCAGTACTTC. This sequence encodes CASSEAPRAPKNIQYF.

This clonotype has more than one count but fewer than ten. Being one base from a much bigger clone, this may be a read error. V is TRBV6-5 and J is TRBJ2-7, with 10 bases that match TRBD1. The germline V gene encodes CDR1 MNHEY and CDR2 SVGAGI. CDR3 length: 15 amino acids. The CDR3: CACSYPGTGVDEQYF. The CDR3 DNA sequence: TGTGCCTGCAGTTACCCCGGGACAGGGGTTGACGAGCAGTACTTC.

A word on this clonotype: The CDR3 ends on some other residue instead of the conserved phenylalanine or tryptophan, so this is likely a read error. The rearrangement links TRBV9 to TRBJ2-7, with 7 positions matching TRBD1. The V segment lost 3 bases and the J segment 0 bases; nucleotides outside the gene matches: 6. The CDR3 loop spans 15 amino acids. The V gene's germline CDR1 is SGDLS and CDR2 YYNGEE. CDR3 region: CASSGPGQTSYEQYL. CDR3 nucleotide sequence: TGTGCCAGCAGCGGGCCGGGACAGACCTCCTACGAGCAGTACCTC.

At least ten counts were recorded for this clonotype. The DNA of the CDR3 is TGTGCCAGCAGCTTACAACCCTACGAGCAGTACTTC. Translation gives CASSLQPYEQYF. V usage is TRBV11-2 and J usage is TRBJ2-7, with no clear D. Germline V CDR1 and CDR2: SGHAT, FQNNGV. V shed 2 bases and J shed 2 bases, with 4 bases lying between them. The CDR3 consists of 12 residues.

This clonotype was counted ten times or more. The chain links TRBV5-1 to TRBJ1-1; maybe TRBD1 (6 bases). Germline V gene lookup returns CDR1 SGHRS and CDR2 YFSETQ. Trimming pared 2 bases from V and 7 bases from J, leaving 12 bases between. CDR3 size: 13 residues. CDR3 nucleotides: TGCGCCAGCAGCTTTGAAGGGGGATATGAAGCTTTCTTT. Amino acids: CASSFEGGYEAFF.

V gene TRBV12-3 or TRBV12-4 combines with J gene TRBJ1-1, with TRBD1 identical over 8 bases. The trim removed 3 bases at V and 3 bases at J, leaving 3 bases unmatched. This CDR3 spans 14 amino acids. Here the CDR3 reads CASSFQQGDTEAFF. The CDR3 DNA is TGTGCCAGCAGTTTCCAACAGGGGGACACTGAAGCTTTCTTT.

This clonotype has a count of ten or more. The rearrangement uses TRBV7-6 and TRBJ2-7; 14 nucleotides match TRBD2. This CDR3 spans 16 amino acids. The V gene end was trimmed by 5 bases and the J gene end by 3 bases; junction bases not matched to a gene: 6. The germline gives CDR1 SGHVS, CDR2 FNYEAQ. CDR3 sequence: CASSLGLAGEGYEQYF. The CDR3, as DNA: TGTGCCAGCAGCCTGGGACTAGCGGGAGAGGGCTACGAGCAGTACTTC.

This clonotype came up many times. This chain links TRBV29-1 with TRBJ2-5; possible D gene TRBD2, 5 bases. This CDR3 has 20 amino acids. V was shortened by 5 bases and J by 8 bases, with 39 bases between the two germline ends. Germline V lookup: CDR1 SQVTM, CDR2 ANQGSEA. CDR3 loop: CSVPTRKYLWERRPRGTQYF. The CDR3 nucleotides are TGCAGCGTTCCCACCAGGAAGTACTTATGGGAGCGGCGACCAAGAGGAACCCAGTACTTC.

This clonotype was seen ten or more times. In DNA, the CDR3 is TGTGCCAGCAGCTACGGGACAGCTGGAAACACCATATATTTT. It codes for CASSYGTAGNTIYF. The chain links TRBV7-2 to TRBJ1-3; 7 nucleotides agree with TRBD1. Trimming took 4 bases from V and 2 from J; bases not matched to a gene: 2. Per germline, CDR1 SGHTA and CDR2 FQGNSA. The CDR3 runs 14 residues.

In this sample, this clonotype turned up many times. V and J are TRBV15 and TRBJ2-5; 8 bases fit TRBD1. The CDR3 sequence is 15 residues long. Germline-derived CDR1 and CDR2 are LNHNV and YYDKDF (reference sequence). The V segment lost 0 bases and the J segment 4 bases; nucleotides outside the gene matches: 4. The CDR3 nucleotides read TGTGCCACCAGCAGAGATGGTGACAGGGGAGAGACCCAGTACTTC. This encodes CATSRDGDRGETQYF.

V and J are TRBV28 and TRBJ1-2; D gene unclear. This CDR3 has 15 amino acids. Germline V gene lookup returns CDR1 MDHEN and CDR2 SYDVKM. Trimming left V 2 bases short and J 8 bases short, with 18 bases between. The CDR3: CASSLAVSETDGYTF. The CDR3 DNA reads as TGTGCCAGCAGTTTAGCAGTTTCGGAGACGGACGGCTACACCTTC.

This clonotype was recorded at least ten times. The chain carries TRBV3-1 and TRBJ1-1; TRBD1 might be the D (5 bases). Per the germline V gene, CDR1 is LGHDT and CDR2 is YNNKEL (reference sequence). The CDR3 has 14 amino acids. V was cut by 4 bases and J by 4 bases, with 13 bases left in between. CDR3 in DNA: TGTGCCAGCAGCCCAATCACAAGGGGCACTGAAGCTTTCTTT. Residues: CASSPITRGTEAFF.

This clonotype was found many times. The V and J genes are TRBV27 and TRBJ1-5; 9 positions agree with TRBD1. CDR1 is MNHEY, CDR2 SMNVEV, per germline (reference sequence). Trimming removed 7 bases from V and 8 bases from J; junction bases left unmatched: 3. The CDR3 is 12 amino acids. The CDR3 DNA reads as TGTGCCAGCAAGACAGGGGGAAAGCCCCAGCATTTT. As protein: CASKTGGKPQHF.

This clonotype was detected many times. The J gene is TRBJ2-5, the V gene TRBV11-2; maybe TRBD2 (6 bases). Germline loops: CDR1 SGHAT, CDR2 FQNNGV. The ends were cut back, 1 base at V and 5 bases at J, with 11 bases in the middle. CDR3 size: 14 residues. This CDR3 is CASSLVAGTETQYF. The DNA of the CDR3 is TGTGCCAGCAGCTTAGTGGCGGGGACGGAGACCCAGTACTTC.